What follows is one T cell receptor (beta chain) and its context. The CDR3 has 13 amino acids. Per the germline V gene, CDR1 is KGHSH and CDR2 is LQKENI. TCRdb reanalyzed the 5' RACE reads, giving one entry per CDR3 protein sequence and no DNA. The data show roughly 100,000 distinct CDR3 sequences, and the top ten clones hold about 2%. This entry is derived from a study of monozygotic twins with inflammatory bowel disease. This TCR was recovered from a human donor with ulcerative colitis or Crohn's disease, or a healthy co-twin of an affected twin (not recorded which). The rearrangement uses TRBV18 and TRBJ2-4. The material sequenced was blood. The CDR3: CASSPTGVNIQYF. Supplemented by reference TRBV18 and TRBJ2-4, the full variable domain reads NAGVMQNPRHLVRRRGQEARLRCSPMKGHSHVYWYRQLPEEGLKFMVYLQKENIIDESGMPKERFSAEFPKEGPSILRIQQVVRGDSAAYFCASSPTGVNIQYFGAGTRLSVL.